Below, 3 T cell receptor beta chains from the same sample are listed, as sequenced in a study of technical replicates of blood from several donors. Assay: immunoSEQ multiplex PCR; the TCRdb copy retains only in-frame clones and omits some. The repertoire holds some 74,000 clones, with under 98% as singletons. The source material was T cells isolated from PBMCs. The receptors come from a human donor in good health.

This chain uses TRBV7-8 with TRBJ2-7, with a possible D match to TRBD1 (5 bases). V was cut by 2 bases and J by 5 bases, with 13 bases left in between. Germline CDR1 reads SGHVS; CDR2 reads FQNEAQ. This CDR3 region has 14 residues. The CDR3 DNA reads as TGTGCCAGCAGCTTACCCACAGGTCCCCACGAGCAGTACTTC. Translation gives CASSLPTGPHEQYF.

The J gene is TRBJ2-7, the V gene TRBV11-3; 7 bases align to TRBD1. The CDR3 length is 15 residues. V lost 5 bases and J lost 4; bases outside the gene matches: 11. The germline V gene has CDR1 SGHNT and CDR2 YENEEA. CDR3 region: CASSRRTGSNYEQYF. DNA of the CDR3: TGTGCCAGCAGCCGTAGGACAGGCTCAAATTACGAGCAGTACTTC.

The genes are TRBV7-9 and TRBJ2-1; weak D call: TRBD2 (6 bases). The CDR3 is made up of 13 amino acids. CDR1 is SEHNR, CDR2 FQNEAQ, per germline (reference sequence). The V end was cut by 11 bases, the J end by 5 bases, with 16 bases between. The CDR3 reads CASGGGAHNEQFF. The DNA for the CDR3 is TGTGCCTCCGGGGGAGGCGCTCACAATGAGCAGTTCTTC.